The rows below give T cell receptor beta chains drawn from one sample of a study of post-analysis software for immune sequencing data. MiXCR, run by TCRdb on the PCR reads, gives a single entry per CDR3 protein. The profile covers under 200,000 distinct CDR3 sequences, with 36% appearing a single time and 25% to 35% taken by the ten largest. The source was blood, collected after autologous hematopoietic stem cell transplantation. The receptor source for this set is a girl under 18 with multiple sclerosis. The CDR3 runs from the conserved cysteine through the conserved F or W. The order of the fields is J gene, V gene, clone size, D gene, CDR3 length, CDR3 protein, CDR3 DNA. A D gene is named only where the DNA matches it firmly. Expanded clones are given a class, and other clones once, few, many or no size at all.

>TRBJ2-3|TRBV7-3|NA|TRBD2|14
CASSLLGGSDTQYF
TGTGCCAGCAGCTTGCTCGGGGGGTCGGATACGCAGTATTTT
>TRBJ2-1|TRBV3-1|few|TRBD1|16
CASSHLTGTAFNEQFF
TGTGCCAGCAGCCACCTAACCGGGACAGCCTTCAATGAGCAGTTCTTC
>TRBJ2-5|TRBV6-1|few|TRBD1|15
CASSEIPGGRETQYF
TGTGCCAGCAGTGAAATTCCAGGGGGCCGAGAGACCCAGTACTTC
>TRBJ1-2|TRBV29-1|NA|TRBD1|15
CSVDRGTGGNYGYTF
TGCAGCGTCGACCGAGGGACAGGGGGTAACTATGGCTACACCTTC
>TRBJ2-2|TRBV5-1|NA|NA|15
CASRSRETNAGELFF
TGCGCCAGCAGATCCAGGGAAACAAACGCCGGGGAGCTGTTTTTT
>TRBJ2-1|TRBV18|NA|TRBD2|15
CASSRGSGDYSEQFF
TGTGCCAGCTCACGGGGTAGCGGGGACTATTCGGAGCAGTTCTTC
>TRBJ2-3|TRBV12-3/TRBV12-4|few|NA|15
CASSASLSGTDTQYF
TGTGCCAGCAGTGCGTCGTTAAGTGGCACAGATACGCAGTATTTT
>TRBJ1-1|TRBV6-5|few|TRBD1|15
CASSYSSTGLTEAFF
TGTGCCAGCAGTTACAGTTCGACAGGGCTCACTGAAGCTTTCTTT
>TRBJ2-1|TRBV29-1|NA|NA|16
CSVEDGETGSYNEQFF
TGCAGCGTTGAAGATGGGGAGACAGGCTCCTACAATGAGCAGTTCTTC
>TRBJ2-7|TRBV20-1|NA|NA|13
CSATPFSGAEQYF
TGCAGTGCTACACCCTTCTCAGGGGCCGAGCAGTACTTC
>TRBJ1-2|TRBV12-3/TRBV12-4|few|TRBD1|15
CASSSGTGGPDGYTF
TGTGCCAGCAGTTCCGGGACAGGAGGGCCCGATGGCTACACCTTC
>TRBJ1-2|TRBV7-9|NA|NA|16
CASSPGFDTPRGGYTF
TGTGCCAGCAGCCCGGGGTTTGACACACCCCGCGGTGGCTACACCTTC
>TRBJ1-3|TRBV9|NA|NA|15
CASSPLGGSGNTIYF
TGTGCCAGCAGCCCATTAGGGGGCTCTGGAAACACCATATATTTT
>TRBJ2-3|TRBV29-1|NA|TRBD2|14
CSAARGGSTDTQYF
TGCAGCGCCGCACGGGGGGGAAGCACAGATACGCAGTATTTT
>TRBJ2-1|TRBV24-1|once|NA|20
CATSALKAGAIMSSYNEQFF
TGTGCCACCAGTGCCCTGAAAGCAGGGGCCATCATGAGCTCCTACAATGAGCAGTTCTTC
>TRBJ2-3|TRBV20-1|NA|NA|13
CSASGDWGDTQYF
TGCAGTGCTAGCGGGGACTGGGGAGATACGCAGTATTTT
>TRBJ2-7|TRBV3-1|NA|NA|15
CASGQAVSALYEQYF
TGTGCCAGCGGCCAAGCAGTTTCGGCCCTCTACGAGCAGTACTTC
>TRBJ2-7|TRBV27|NA|NA|15
CASSCAGTAYYEQYF
TGTGCCAGCAGTTGTGCAGGGACGGCCTACTACGAGCAGTACTTC
>TRBJ1-2|TRBV20-1|many|TRBD1|15
CSARDQGQSTHGYTF
TGCAGTGCTAGAGATCAGGGACAGTCCACCCATGGCTACACCTTC
>TRBJ2-2|TRBV28|NA|NA|13
CASSTRGIGELFF
TGTGCCAGCAGCACTAGGGGGATCGGGGAGCTGTTTTTT
>TRBJ1-1|TRBV27|few|NA|15
CASSLWFGRGTEAFF
TGTGCCAGCAGTTTATGGTTCGGAAGGGGCACTGAAGCTTTCTTT
>TRBJ1-6|TRBV6-1|NA|NA|16
CASGYPGQNPGSPLHF
TGTGCCAGCGGATATCCCGGACAGAACCCGGGGTCACCCCTCCACTTT
>TRBJ2-1|TRBV28|few|NA|13
CASSSDWDNEQFF
TGTGCCAGCAGTTCCGACTGGGACAATGAGCAGTTCTTC
>TRBJ2-1|TRBV20-1|NA|TRBD2|18
CSARGGLAEIPDNNEQFF
TGCAGTGCTAGAGGGGGACTAGCGGAAATCCCAGATAACAATGAGCAGTTCTTC
>TRBJ2-1|TRBV5-4|NA|TRBD2|17
CACNQEAGGPGYNEQFF
TGTGCCTGCAACCAGGAGGCGGGAGGCCCCGGCTACAATGAGCAGTTCTTC
>TRBJ2-1|TRBV20-1|few|TRBD2|14
CSAQGLADYNEQFF
TGCAGTGCTCAGGGACTAGCAGACTACAATGAGCAGTTCTTC
>TRBJ2-5|TRBV5-1|NA|TRBD1|15
CASSQGQGDWETQYF
TGCGCCAGCAGCCAAGGACAGGGTGACTGGGAGACCCAGTACTTC
>TRBJ1-2|TRBV20-1|few|NA|17
CSAGEPGATQFLYGYTF
TGCAGTGCTGGAGAACCAGGGGCGACCCAATTCCTTTATGGCTACACCTTC
>TRBJ2-4|TRBV20-1|once|NA|13
CSARDRRGDIQYF
TGCAGTGCTAGAGATCGCCGAGGCGACATTCAGTACTTC
>TRBJ2-6|TRBV12-3/TRBV12-4|few|NA|15
CASSFGVPGANVLTF
TGTGCCAGCAGTTTTGGGGTACCTGGGGCCAACGTCCTGACTTTC
>TRBJ2-7|TRBV9|NA|NA|15
CASSVDGDNYREQYF
TGTGCCAGCAGCGTAGACGGGGACAATTACCGCGAGCAGTACTTC
>TRBJ2-2|TRBV6-5|NA|TRBD2|20
CASSYSFLAGVRRGTGELFF
TGTGCCAGCAGTTACTCGTTTCTAGCGGGAGTGAGGCGGGGCACCGGGGAGCTGTTTTTT
>TRBJ2-7|TRBV5-1|NA|NA|14
CASSLDPFSYEQYF
TGCGCCAGCAGCTTGGATCCGTTCTCCTACGAGCAGTACTTC
>TRBJ2-3|TRBV30|NA|TRBD2|13
CACREGLGDTQYF
TGTGCCTGTCGGGAGGGCCTGGGAGATACGCAGTATTTT
>TRBJ2-5|TRBV25-1|NA|NA|13
CASSEWSQETQYF
TGTGCCAGCAGTGAATGGTCACAAGAGACCCAGTACTTC
>TRBJ1-5|TRBV5-1|NA|NA|14
CASSPGAGSQPQHF
TGCGCCAGCAGCCCAGGGGCAGGCAGTCAGCCCCAGCATTTT
>TRBJ1-1|TRBV3-1|NA|NA|15
CASSPRQASGGGAFF
TGTGCCAGCAGCCCCCGACAGGCCAGCGGTGGCGGAGCTTTCTTT
>TRBJ2-1|TRBV9|few|TRBD2|15
CASSEAGGRTLEQFF
TGTGCCAGCAGCGAAGCGGGAGGACGTACCCTTGAGCAGTTCTTC
>TRBJ2-1|TRBV20-1|NA|NA|15
CSAPNRYSSYNEQFF
TGCAGTGCTCCCAATCGCTACAGCTCCTACAATGAGCAGTTCTTC
>TRBJ2-3|TRBV19|NA|TRBD2|14
CASKGSGNTDTQYF
TGTGCCAGTAAAGGTAGCGGGAACACAGATACGCAGTATTTT
>TRBJ2-5|TRBV28|NA|TRBD2|16
CASSSLAGGERNEQYF
TGTGCCAGCAGTTCCTTAGCGGGAGGGGAGAGGAATGAGCAGTACTTC
>TRBJ2-1|TRBV7-9|many|NA|12
CASSLDPNEQFF
TGTGCCAGCAGCTTGGATCCCAATGAGCAGTTCTTC
>TRBJ2-1|TRBV6-4|few|TRBD1|13
CASSEDRDDEQFF
TGTGCCAGCAGCGAAGACAGGGACGATGAGCAGTTCTTC
>TRBJ2-5|TRBV7-3|NA|TRBD2|14
CASSPTGLGETQYF
TGTGCCAGCAGCCCGACGGGACTAGGAGAGACCCAGTACTTC
>TRBJ2-1|TRBV5-7|few|TRBD2|17
CASSFGLAGPAYNEQFF
TGTGCCAGCAGCTTCGGACTAGCGGGACCCGCCTACAATGAGCAGTTCTTC
>TRBJ2-7|TRBV12-3/TRBV12-4|few|NA|15
CASSLGPGAPYEQYF
TGTGCCAGCAGTTTAGGACCAGGGGCCCCCTACGAGCAGTACTTC
>TRBJ2-5|TRBV5-6|many|TRBD1|16
CASSPPSGTGKETQYF
TGTGCCAGCAGCCCTCCCTCCGGGACAGGGAAAGAGACCCAGTACTTC